This TCR beta chain was documented in a study of post-analysis software for immune sequencing data (dated by TCRdb to 2015 to 2017). Regarding the research as a whole: Relapsing-remitting, secondary progressive and progressive-relapsing multiple sclerosis were recorded as disease courses, and subtype annotation was lacking for some patients. A subset of samples was prepared in parallel using single-end sample barcoding, then pooled and co-amplified after Illumina adapter ligation. The patient repertoires were set against eleven to twelve previously published healthy control repertoires from donors whose ages ranged from about 6 to 27 years.

Overall study outcomes, separate from this receptor: A handful of TRBV segments, including TRBV5-6, TRBV5-1 and TRBV20-1, were significantly more frequent in patients than controls. Multiple sclerosis patients had significantly lower normalized Chao1 diversity than controls, a result that suggests substantial peripheral T-cell clonal expansion. The multiple sclerosis patient group was slightly younger than the control group. Strong co-clustering of samples prepared in the same batch was shown by direct clustering with F measure, prompting a batch-effect correction.

TCR beta repertoires were profiled from peripheral blood of 10 to 15 young patients with multiple sclerosis to demonstrate the VDJtools post-analysis software. The multiple sclerosis patients were children and adolescents ranging in age from roughly 6 to 15 years. The CDR3 sequence holds 17 residues, the cysteine and phenylalanine included. The read is trimmed to its CDR3 DNA, 51 bases read in frame from base 1. The germline V and J ends show losses of 1 base and 2 bases respectively, and no gene match explains 8 bases of the junction. For CDR1 and CDR2, the germline V gene lists SGHRS and YFSETQ. Library preparation was by PCR. The sequencer listed for this sample is Illumina HiSeq 2500. To reduce PCR and sequencing biases, unique molecular identifiers were incorporated into the TCR beta cDNA libraries. Roughly 500,000 cDNA molecules were obtained for every 1 to 10 million input T cells, so each molecule roughly corresponded to one T cell. The same protocol used for the earlier healthy control dataset was applied to prepare and sequence the patient libraries. Within a given batch, samples were prepared together, multiplexed and sequenced on the same HiSeq lane. The original methods were these. Raw barcoded reads were processed with MIGEC, and single-read molecular identifier groups were discarded before consensus assembly and CDR3 extraction. Clonotype tables were post-analysed with VDJtools, normalizing diversity by down-sampling all datasets to the smallest sample size. Repertoire overlap clustering matched CDR3 amino acid but not nucleotide sequences to correct batch-related cross-sample contamination. TCRdb trimmed public reads at Q25 via fastp, called clones via MiXCR and kept in-frame beta chains. Each record represents a unique CDR3 protein, reported with the most common genes and DNA among its rows. TCRdb's processing, not the study's, gives the V and J calls here. The sample table holds hundreds of thousands of distinct CDR3 sequences, of which about 53% were seen once. Of the sample, roughly 4.4% is held by the ten largest clones.

Notes on this clonotype: This clone's antigen is unknown. Base-call qualities are not available, and no considerably larger clone is one nucleotide away.

The chain links TRBV5-1 with TRBJ2-3; 9 bases in the junction line up with TRBD2. Sequenced input: blood. This receptor was taken from a girl between 5 and 17 years old with multiple sclerosis. The nucleotide sequence reads as follows: TGCGCCAGCAGCTTGTCAGCGCTAGCGGGGTTCACAGATACGCAGTATTTT. Its protein is CASSLSALAGFTDTQYF.